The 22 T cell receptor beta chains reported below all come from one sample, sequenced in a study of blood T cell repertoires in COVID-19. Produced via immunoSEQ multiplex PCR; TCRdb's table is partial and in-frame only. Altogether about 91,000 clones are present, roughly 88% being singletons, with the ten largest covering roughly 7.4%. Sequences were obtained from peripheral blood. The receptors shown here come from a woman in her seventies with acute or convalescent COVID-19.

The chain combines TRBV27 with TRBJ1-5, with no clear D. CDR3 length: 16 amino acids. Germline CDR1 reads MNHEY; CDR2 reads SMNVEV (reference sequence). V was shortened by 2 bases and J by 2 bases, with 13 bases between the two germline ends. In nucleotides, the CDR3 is TGTGCCAGCAGTTTAAAGTGGGGAGTGGGCAATCAGCCCCAGCATTTT. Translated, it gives CASSLKWGVGNQPQHF.

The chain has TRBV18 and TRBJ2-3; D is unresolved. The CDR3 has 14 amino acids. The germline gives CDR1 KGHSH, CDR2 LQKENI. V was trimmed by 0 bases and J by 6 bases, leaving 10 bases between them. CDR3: CASSPPSRVDTQYF. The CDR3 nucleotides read TGTGCCAGCTCACCACCTTCGAGAGTGGATACGCAGTATTTT.

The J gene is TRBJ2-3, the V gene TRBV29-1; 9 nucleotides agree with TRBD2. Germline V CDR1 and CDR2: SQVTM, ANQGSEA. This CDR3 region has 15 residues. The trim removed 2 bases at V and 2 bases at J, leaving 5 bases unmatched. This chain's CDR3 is CSVEKQRGVTDTQYF. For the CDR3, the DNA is TGCAGCGTTGAAAAACAGCGGGGGGTCACAGATACGCAGTATTTT.

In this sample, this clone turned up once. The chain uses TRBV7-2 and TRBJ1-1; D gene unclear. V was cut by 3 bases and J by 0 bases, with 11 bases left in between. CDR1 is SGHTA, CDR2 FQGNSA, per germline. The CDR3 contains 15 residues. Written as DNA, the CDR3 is TGTGCCAGCAGCTTGATGGCCGATTTGAACACTGAAGCTTTCTTT. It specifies CASSLMADLNTEAFF.

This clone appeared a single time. The CDR3 reads CASTPRGAGGNTIYF. For the CDR3, the DNA is TGTGCCAGCACCCCCCGGGGTGCCGGTGGAAACACCATATATTTT. The chain joins TRBV6-5 to TRBJ1-3; D unresolved. V was trimmed by 7 bases and J by 3 bases, leaving 16 bases between them. The length of the CDR3 is 15 residues. From germline, CDR1 is MNHEY and CDR2 SVGAGI.

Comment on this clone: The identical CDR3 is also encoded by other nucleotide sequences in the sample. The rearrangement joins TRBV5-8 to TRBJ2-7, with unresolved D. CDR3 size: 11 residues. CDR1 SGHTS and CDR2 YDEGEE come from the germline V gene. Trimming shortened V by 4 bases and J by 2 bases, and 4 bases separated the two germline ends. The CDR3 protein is CASSPTYEQYF. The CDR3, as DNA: TGTGCCAGCAGCCCAACCTACGAGCAGTACTTC.

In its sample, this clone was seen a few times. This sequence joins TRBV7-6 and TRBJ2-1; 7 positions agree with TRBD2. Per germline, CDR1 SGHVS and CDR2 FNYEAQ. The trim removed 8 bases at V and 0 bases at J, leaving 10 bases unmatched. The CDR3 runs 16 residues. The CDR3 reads CASGPSGGSSYNEQFF. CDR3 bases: TGTGCCAGCGGCCCCTCGGGCGGGAGCTCCTACAATGAGCAGTTCTTC.

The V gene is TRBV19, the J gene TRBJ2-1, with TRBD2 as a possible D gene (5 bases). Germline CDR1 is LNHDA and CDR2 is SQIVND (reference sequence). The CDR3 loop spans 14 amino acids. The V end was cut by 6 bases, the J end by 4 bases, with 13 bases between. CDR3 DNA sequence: TGTGCCAGTAGAGCCAACGGACTTTACAATGAGCAGTTCTTC. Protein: CASRANGLYNEQFF.

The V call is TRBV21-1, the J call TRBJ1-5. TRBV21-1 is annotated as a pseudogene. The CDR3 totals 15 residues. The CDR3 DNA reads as TGTGCCAGCAGCAAAGCGGCGGGGAGCAATCAGCCCCAGCATTTT. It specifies CASSKAAGSNQPQHF.

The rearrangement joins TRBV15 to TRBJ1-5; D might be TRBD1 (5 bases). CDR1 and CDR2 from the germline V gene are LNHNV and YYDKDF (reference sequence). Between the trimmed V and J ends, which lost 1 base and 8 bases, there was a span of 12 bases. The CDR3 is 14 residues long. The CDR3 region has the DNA TGTGCCACCAGCAGAGTGCAGGGATTCGAGCCCCAGCATTTT. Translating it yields CATSRVQGFEPQHF.

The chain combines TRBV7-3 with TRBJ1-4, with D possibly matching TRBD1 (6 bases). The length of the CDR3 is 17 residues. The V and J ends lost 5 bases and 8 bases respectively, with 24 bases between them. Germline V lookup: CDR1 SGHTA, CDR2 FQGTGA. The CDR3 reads CASSPHAGAGLYEKLFF. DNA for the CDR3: TGTGCCAGCAGCCCTCACGCAGGGGCAGGATTATACGAAAAACTGTTTTTT.

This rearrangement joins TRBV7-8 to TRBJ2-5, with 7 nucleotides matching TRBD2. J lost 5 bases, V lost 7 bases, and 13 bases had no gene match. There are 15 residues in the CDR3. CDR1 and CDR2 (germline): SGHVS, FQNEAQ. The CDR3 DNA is TGTGCCAGCACCGAAAGAGACGGGGGGATGGAGACCCAGTACTTC. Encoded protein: CASTERDGGMETQYF.

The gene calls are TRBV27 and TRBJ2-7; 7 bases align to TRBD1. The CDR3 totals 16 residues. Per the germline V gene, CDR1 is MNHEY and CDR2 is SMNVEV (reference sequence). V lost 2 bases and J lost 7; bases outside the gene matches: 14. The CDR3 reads CASSLEFGTAFNEQYF. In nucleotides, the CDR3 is TGTGCCAGCAGTTTAGAGTTCGGGACAGCCTTTAATGAGCAGTACTTC.

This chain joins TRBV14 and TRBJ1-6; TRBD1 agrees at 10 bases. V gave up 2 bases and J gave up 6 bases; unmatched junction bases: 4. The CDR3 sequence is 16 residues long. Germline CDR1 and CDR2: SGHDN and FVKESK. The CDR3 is CASSQRRDRGNSPLHF. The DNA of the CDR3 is TGTGCCAGCAGCCAACGCCGGGACAGGGGTAATTCACCCCTCCACTTT.

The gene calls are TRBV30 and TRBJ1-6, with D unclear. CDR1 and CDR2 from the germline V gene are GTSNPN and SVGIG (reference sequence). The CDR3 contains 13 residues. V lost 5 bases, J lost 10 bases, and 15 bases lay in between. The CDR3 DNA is TGTGCCTGGTCTCTGCAGGCTGTCTCACCCCTCCACTTT. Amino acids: CAWSLQAVSPLHF.

Here the CDR3 reads CASSPLSENTGELFF. The CDR3 nucleotides are TGTGCCAGCTCACCTCTCTCAGAAAACACCGGGGAGCTGTTTTTT. This rearrangement joins TRBV18 to TRBJ2-2, with no clear D. The CDR3 sequence is 15 residues long. Between the trimmed V and J ends, which lost 3 bases and 2 bases, there was a span of 10 bases. Germline V gene sequence: CDR1 KGHSH, CDR2 LQKENI.

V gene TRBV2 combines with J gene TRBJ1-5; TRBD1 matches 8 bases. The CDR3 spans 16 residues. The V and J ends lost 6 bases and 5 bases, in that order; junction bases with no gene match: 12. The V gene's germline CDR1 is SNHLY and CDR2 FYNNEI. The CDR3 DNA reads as TGTGCCAGCAGCCCACCCGGGACAGGCTTAGATCAGCCCCAGCATTTT. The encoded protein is CASSPPGTGLDQPQHF.

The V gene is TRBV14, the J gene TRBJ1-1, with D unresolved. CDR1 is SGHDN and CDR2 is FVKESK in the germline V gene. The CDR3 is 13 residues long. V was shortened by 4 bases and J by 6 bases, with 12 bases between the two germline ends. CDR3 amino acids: CASSPREVSEAFF. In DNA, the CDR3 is TGTGCCAGCAGCCCACGAGAGGTGTCTGAAGCTTTCTTT.

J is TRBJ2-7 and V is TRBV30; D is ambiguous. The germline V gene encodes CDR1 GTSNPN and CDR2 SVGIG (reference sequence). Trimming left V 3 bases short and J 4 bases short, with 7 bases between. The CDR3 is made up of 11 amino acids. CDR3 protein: CAWSYSYEQYF. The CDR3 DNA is TGTGCCTGGAGCTACAGTTACGAGCAGTACTTC. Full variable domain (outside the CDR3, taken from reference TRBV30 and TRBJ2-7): SQTIHQWPATLVQPVGSPLSLECTVEGTSNPNLYWYRQAAGRGLQLLFYSVGIGQISSEVPQNLSASRPQDRQFILSSKKLLLSDSGFYLCAWSYSYEQYFGPGTRLTVT.

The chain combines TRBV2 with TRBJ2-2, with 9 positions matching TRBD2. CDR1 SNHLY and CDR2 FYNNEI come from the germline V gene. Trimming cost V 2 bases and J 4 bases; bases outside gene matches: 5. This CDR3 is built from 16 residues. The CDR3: CASSETLAGSTGELFF. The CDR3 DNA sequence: TGTGCCAGCAGTGAAACCCTAGCGGGAAGCACCGGGGAGCTGTTTTTT.

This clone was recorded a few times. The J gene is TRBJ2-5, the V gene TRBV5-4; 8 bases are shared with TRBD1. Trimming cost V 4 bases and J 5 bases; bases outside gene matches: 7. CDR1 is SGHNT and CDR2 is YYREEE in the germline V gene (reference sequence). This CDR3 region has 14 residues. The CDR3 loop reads CASSVKTGDETQYF. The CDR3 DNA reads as TGTGCCAGCAGCGTGAAGACAGGGGACGAGACCCAGTACTTC.

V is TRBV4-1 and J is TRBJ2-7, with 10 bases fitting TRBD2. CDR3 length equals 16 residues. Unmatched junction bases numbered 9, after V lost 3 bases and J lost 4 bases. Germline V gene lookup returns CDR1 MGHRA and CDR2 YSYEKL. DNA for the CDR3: TGCGCCAGCAGCCAGACCTCTAGCGGGAGTATTTACGAGCAGTACTTC. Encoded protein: CASSQTSSGSIYEQYF.